This T cell receptor (beta chain) came from a study of blood T cell repertoires in COVID-19. Study information: COVID-19 samples from acute and convalescent phases originated in the United States, Italy and Spain. Nucleic acid was either cDNA or gDNA, and it came from T cells, B-cell-depleted T cells, or PBMCs.

In this sample, this clone turned up a few times. Method: immunoSEQ multiplex PCR; TCRdb's copy keeps in-frame clones and lacks some. Here the sample spans about 190,000 clones, 70% to 85% being singletons. The sequence was obtained from a man aged 50-60 years who had recovered from COVID-19. Material: peripheral blood.

The CDR3 spells CASTTTSGSDYEQYF. CDR3 coding DNA: TGTGCCAGCACTACGACTAGCGGGAGTGATTACGAGCAGTACTTC. The chain has TRBV6-5 and TRBJ2-7; 12 nucleotides match TRBD2. The J segment lost 4 bases and the V segment lost 7 bases, leaving 8 bases of the junction unmatched. This CDR3 has 15 residues. CDR1 is MNHEY and CDR2 is SVGAGI in the germline V gene.